These 3 T cell receptor beta chains were sequenced from one sample in a study of T-cell memory formation after mild COVID-19 (dated by TCRdb to the early 2020s). The library was prepared using 5' RACE. For sequencing, an Illumina NovaSeq 6000 was employed. The raw public reads went through TCRdb reprocessing: fastp at Q25, MiXCR clone calling, in-frame beta chains kept. Every entry covers one CDR3 protein and lists the most common genes and DNA from its rows. The sample table contains about 210,000 distinct CDR3 sequences; only one count was recorded for over 9.5% of them. The ten biggest clones cover around 3.3% of the sample. Specimen: PBMCs or a T cell subset sorted from them (not recorded which). The receptors here all came from a man between 18 and 29 years old who had mild COVID-19 (a few samples of this study predate the infection). The sample titles of this study are shuffled in the database, so cell type and time point are left out; the donor was told from shared clones.

Regarding this clonotype: A read error may account for a junction end that differs from germline. The chain employs TRBV9 and TRBJ2-3; a possible D gene is TRBD2 (5 bases). The germline V gene encodes CDR1 SGDLS and CDR2 YYNGEE. CDR3 length: 15 residues. The CDR3 DNA reads as TGTGCCAGCACCGTAGGTACGGGGTCCACAGATACGCAGTATTTT. Its protein product is CASTVGTGSTDTQYF.

This clonotype turned up a few times. One junction end does not reproduce the germline sequence, and a read error may be involved. The gene calls are TRBV12-3 or TRBV12-4 and TRBJ1-1, with TRBD1 matching over 9 bases. The CDR3 consists of 14 residues. The DNA for the CDR3 is TGTGCCAGCACTTTACAGGGGGCAAACACTGAAGCTTTCTTT. It specifies CASTLQGANTEAFF.

The table lists this clonotype with a few counts. V usage is TRBV19 and J usage is TRBJ2-1; D remains unclear. The V end lost 8 bases, the J end lost 2 bases, and 10 bases lay between the germline ends. The CDR3 totals 13 residues. CDR1 is LNHDA, CDR2 SQIVND, per germline (reference sequence). This CDR3 is CASQFSPYNEQFF. The CDR3 DNA reads as TGTGCCAGTCAATTTTCCCCCTACAATGAGCAGTTCTTC. Combining the CDR3 with reference TRBV19 and TRBJ2-1 gives the whole variable domain DGGITQSPKYLFRKEGQNVTLSCEQNLNHDAMYWYRQDPGQGLRLIYYSQIVNDFQKGDIAEGYSVSREKKESFPLTVTSAQKNPTAFYLCASQFSPYNEQFFGPGTRLTVL.